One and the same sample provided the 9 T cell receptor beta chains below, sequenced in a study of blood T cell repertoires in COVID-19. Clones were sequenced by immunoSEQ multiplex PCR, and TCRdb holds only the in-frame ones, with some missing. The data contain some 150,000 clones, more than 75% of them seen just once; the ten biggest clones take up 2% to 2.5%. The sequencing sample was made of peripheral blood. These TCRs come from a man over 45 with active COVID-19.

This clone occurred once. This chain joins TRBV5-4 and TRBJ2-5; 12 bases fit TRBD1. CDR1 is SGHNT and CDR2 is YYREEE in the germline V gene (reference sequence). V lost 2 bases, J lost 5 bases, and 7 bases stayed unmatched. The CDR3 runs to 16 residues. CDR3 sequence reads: CASSFPGQGAPETQYF. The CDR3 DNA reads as TGTGCCAGCAGCTTCCCGGGACAGGGGGCGCCGGAGACCCAGTACTTC.

The CDR3 DNA reads as TGTGCCAGTAGTATTCCAACCGGGGTCGGATATGGCTACACCTTC. Protein sequence: CASSIPTGVGYGYTF. The chain is built from TRBV19 and TRBJ1-2; unclear D gene. This CDR3 comprises 15 residues. Trimming removed 3 bases at V and 5 bases at J, with 16 bases between. Per the germline V gene, CDR1 is LNHDA and CDR2 is SQIVND (reference sequence). Full variable domain (outside the CDR3, taken from reference TRBV19 and TRBJ1-2): DGGITQSPKYLFRKEGQNVTLSCEQNLNHDAMYWYRQDPGQGLRLIYYSQIVNDFQKGDIAEGYSVSREKKESFPLTVTSAQKNPTAFYLCASSIPTGVGYGYTFGSGTRLTVV.

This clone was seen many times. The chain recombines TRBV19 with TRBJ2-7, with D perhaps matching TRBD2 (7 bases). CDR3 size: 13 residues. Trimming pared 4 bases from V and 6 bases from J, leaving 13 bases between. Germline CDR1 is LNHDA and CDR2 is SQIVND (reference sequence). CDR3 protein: CASSKGGGREQYF. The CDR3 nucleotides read TGTGCCAGTAGTAAGGGGGGGGGCCGCGAGCAGTACTTC.

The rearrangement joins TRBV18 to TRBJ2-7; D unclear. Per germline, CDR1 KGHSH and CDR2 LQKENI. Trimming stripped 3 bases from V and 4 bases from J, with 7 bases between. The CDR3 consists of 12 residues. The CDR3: CASSPQLYEQYF. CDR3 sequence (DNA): TGTGCCAGCTCACCTCAACTTTACGAGCAGTACTTC.

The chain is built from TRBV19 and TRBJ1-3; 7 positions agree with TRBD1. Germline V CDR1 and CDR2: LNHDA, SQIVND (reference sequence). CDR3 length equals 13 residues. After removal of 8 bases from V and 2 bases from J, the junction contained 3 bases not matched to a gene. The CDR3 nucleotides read TGTGCCAGTTGGGGACAGCCTGGAAACACCATATATTTT. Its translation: CASWGQPGNTIYF.

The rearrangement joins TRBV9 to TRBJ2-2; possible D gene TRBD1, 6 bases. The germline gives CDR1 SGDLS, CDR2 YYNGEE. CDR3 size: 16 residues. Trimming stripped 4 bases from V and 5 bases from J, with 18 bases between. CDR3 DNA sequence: TGTGCCAGCAGCCCTATAACTGGGGGCGCAACCGGGGAGCTGTTTTTT. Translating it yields CASSPITGGATGELFF.

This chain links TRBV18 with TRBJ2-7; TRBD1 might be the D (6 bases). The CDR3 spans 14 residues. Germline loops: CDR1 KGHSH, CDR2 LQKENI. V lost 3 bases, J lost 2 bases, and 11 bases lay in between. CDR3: CASSPRQVAYEQYF. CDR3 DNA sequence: TGTGCCAGCTCACCCAGACAGGTTGCCTACGAGCAGTACTTC.

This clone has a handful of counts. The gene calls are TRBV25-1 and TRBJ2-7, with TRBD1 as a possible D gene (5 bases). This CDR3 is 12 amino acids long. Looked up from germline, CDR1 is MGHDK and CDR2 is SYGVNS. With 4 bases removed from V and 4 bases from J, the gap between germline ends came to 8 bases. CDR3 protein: CASSGDSYEQYF. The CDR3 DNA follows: TGTGCCAGCAGTGGAGACAGTTACGAGCAGTACTTC.

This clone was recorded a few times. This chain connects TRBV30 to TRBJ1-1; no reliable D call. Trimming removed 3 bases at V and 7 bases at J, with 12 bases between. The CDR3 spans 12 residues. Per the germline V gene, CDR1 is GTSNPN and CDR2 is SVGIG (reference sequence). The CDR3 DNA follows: TGTGCCTGGAGGGAGGGCGCTGTTGAAGCTTTCTTT. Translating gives CAWREGAVEAFF.